This T cell receptor beta chain originates from a study of blood T cells in healthy people across ages. Study outcomes and limitations: Donors of long life had a larger count of naive CD4+ cells and greater diversity than aged donors. Roughly linear declines in TCR beta diversity per million T cells occurred with age. Those diversity estimates obtained from one million T cells were thought to be underestimates. A strong correlation was found between TCR beta diversity and the percentage of naive T cells.

The authors ran a second PCR of about 6 to 11 cycles using a sample-barcoded 5' primer and a J-beta primer mix. MiXCR, applied by TCRdb to the 5' RACE reads, yields one record per CDR3 protein. This table holds 910,000 or so distinct CDR3 sequences, roughly 47% found once. This clonotype showed up just a few times. Its specificity is unknown. The germline V gene encodes CDR1 SQVTM and CDR2 ANQGSEA. V was trimmed by 4 bases and J by 5 bases, leaving 12 bases between them. The CDR3 runs to 13 residues. This TCR was recovered from a woman in her sixties or seventies in good health. The sample was blood. The rearrangement links TRBV29-1 to TRBJ2-4; D perhaps matches TRBD1 (6 bases). CDR3 sequence (DNA): TGCAGCGTTGCAGACAGGTCAGAAAACATTCAGTACTTC. Translating gives CSVADRSENIQYF.